This TCR beta chain was obtained from a study of cytomegalovirus exposure and HLA in healthy donors (dated by TCRdb to about 2017). Broadly, across the study: According to a later analysis, one platform produced both the 110 or so validation repertoires and the 666 repertoires of the first cohort. Along with the approximately 650-subject first cohort, a separate validation cohort of over a hundred different subjects was used. The study was designed to test whether signatures of past pathogen exposure could be identified by cataloging public T cell receptors. The study combined high-throughput TCR immunosequencing, statistical association of individual TCRs with disease status, and machine learning to predict cytomegalovirus infection status.

Notes on this clone: Its antigen is not yet known. No much larger clone is present one base from it, and per-base qualities are unavailable.

The method was the immunoSEQ multiplex PCR assay. The original pipeline was this. A statistical classification framework was built for diagnosing cytomegalovirus status from the catalog of TCR beta chain sequences. Entries here come from immuneACCESS through TCRdb and include only in-frame sequences with V and J called. Some clones fail to appear in such tables; in the studies checked, an unresolved V gene covers under half of the shortfall, and the cause of the remainder is unknown. That table is the source of V, J and clone size, and D and trimming were worked out from the DNA. The sample data list 250,000 to 350,000 clones, and roughly 87% of these were observed just once. 1% to 1.5% of the sample belongs to the ten largest clones. Cut back by 1 base and 7 bases, the V and J ends lie 13 bases apart. Including cysteine and phenylalanine, the CDR3 has 15 amino acids. Only the CDR3 DNA is retained, 45 bases long and in frame from the first base. Based on the germline V gene (reference sequence), the CDR1 and CDR2 sequences are SEHNR and FQNEAQ.

The donors belonged to the validation cohort of over a hundred subjects, which was separate from the roughly 670-subject first cohort. On the study overall, not on this receptor specifically: In both the original and validation cohorts, the classifier was reported to diagnose cytomegalovirus status with high specificity and sensitivity. In vitro tests confirmed that three of the cytomegalovirus-associated TCR beta chains recognize cytomegalovirus antigens. A later analysis lacked HLA typing for the validation cohort, so it scored co-occurrence in that cohort across all 110 or so repertoires. In a later analysis, TCRs clustered in the first cohort were found to also tend to co-occur in the roughly 120 validation repertoires, with approximately 95% of cluster scores above 0. The authors suggested that the approach could potentially be generalized to other disease states and immunological phenotypes. Across donors, most TCR sequences were observed very rarely, whereas some public TCRs were present in many individuals. A total of 150 to 200 TCR beta chains were listed by the study as associated with cytomegalovirus.

The TCR originated in a woman in her 30s in good health and CMV-seropositive. This chain is built from TRBV7-9 and TRBJ1-4; 6 matching bases give a weak D call of TRBD1. Sequenced material: PBMCs. The sequence in DNA is TGTGCCAGCAGCTTAGAATCAGGGGAGGGTGAAAAACTGTTTTTT. Translated, it reads CASSLESGEGEKLFF.